These 9 T cell receptor beta chains came from one sample sequenced in a study of lymphopenia after photon versus proton radiotherapy. Assay used: immunoSEQ multiplex PCR; TCRdb lists only in-frame clones, some missing. The sample includes tens of thousands of clones, more than 75% of them seen just once. Source: peripheral blood, taken from a patient treated with photon-based radiotherapy. All receptors come from a woman in her seventies with pancreatic cancer.

The chain joins TRBV2 to TRBJ1-5, with 9 bases that match TRBD1. V shed 6 bases and J 5 bases; nucleotides not matched to a gene: 2. The CDR3 is made up of 13 amino acids. Germline CDR1 SNHLY, CDR2 FYNNEI. CDR3 coding DNA: TGTGCCAGCAGGGGACAGGGTGATCAGCCCCAGCATTTT. Protein product: CASRGQGDQPQHF.

This sequence joins TRBV29-1 and TRBJ2-3, with 11 bases lining up with TRBD2. Germline loops: CDR1 SQVTM, CDR2 ANQGSEA. The CDR3 loop spans 14 amino acids. With V trimmed by 7 bases and J by 5 bases, 8 bases remained unmatched. The CDR3 DNA sequence: TGCAGCGGTGTCGGACTAGCGGGCAGAGATACGCAGTATTTT. This gives the protein CSGVGLAGRDTQYF.

The J gene is TRBJ2-2, the V gene TRBV9, with 10 bases matching TRBD2. Germline-derived CDR1 and CDR2 are SGDLS and YYNGEE. Trimming at V came to 3 bases and at J to 5 bases, leaving 10 bases not matched to a gene. The CDR3 consists of 17 residues. CDR3: CASSATGAGGLTGELFF. The CDR3 DNA reads TGTGCCAGCAGCGCGACAGGAGCGGGAGGGCTTACCGGGGAGCTGTTTTTT.

This chain connects TRBV29-1 to TRBJ2-3, with TRBD2 matching over 8 bases. CDR3 length: 16 amino acids. From germline, CDR1 is SQVTM and CDR2 ANQGSEA. The V gene end was trimmed by 6 bases and the J gene end by 0 bases; junction bases not matched to a gene: 11. The CDR3 DNA sequence: TGCAGCGTGGTAGGTGGGGTAGCGGGGAGCACAGATACGCAGTATTTT. It specifies CSVVGGVAGSTDTQYF.

The CDR3 loop is CASSLSSNYGYTF. For the CDR3, the DNA is TGCGCCAGCAGCTTGTCCTCTAACTATGGCTACACCTTC. The chain couples TRBV5-1 to TRBJ1-2; no definite D call. Trimming took 1 base from V and 0 from J, leaving 4 bases between them. Germline CDR1 SGHRS, CDR2 YFSETQ. This CDR3 comprises 13 residues.

The rearrangement links TRBV19 to TRBJ2-1; 8 bases are a match to TRBD1. The germline CDR1 and CDR2 sequences are LNHDA and SQIVND (reference sequence). The CDR3 extends over 14 amino acids. Trimming removed 6 bases from V and 1 base from J; junction bases left unmatched: 2. This chain's CDR3 is CASSGQGSYNEQFF. CDR3 bases: TGTGCCAGTAGCGGACAGGGTTCCTACAATGAGCAGTTCTTC.

This chain connects TRBV13 to TRBJ1-6; TRBD1 matches 11 bases. V dropped 5 bases and J dropped 10; count of bases not matched to a gene: 4. The germline V gene encodes CDR1 PRHDT and CDR2 FYEKMQ (reference sequence). This CDR3 comprises 14 residues. Here the CDR3 reads CASSIRDRGSPLHF. Here the CDR3 DNA reads TGTGCCAGCAGCATACGGGACAGGGGGTCACCCCTCCACTTT.

The V and J genes are TRBV7-9 and TRBJ1-1; D perhaps matches TRBD1 (6 bases). Germline V gene data show CDR1 as SEHNR and CDR2 as FQNEAQ (reference sequence). CDR3 length: 14 residues. With 5 bases removed from V and 5 bases from J, the gap between germline ends came to 15 bases. The CDR3 loop is CASSPRGGDTEAFF. CDR3 coding DNA: TGTGCCAGCAGCCCAAGGGGGGGGGATACTGAAGCTTTCTTT.

The CDR3 is CASRLIPEGNQPQHF. The CDR3 coding sequence is TGTGCCAGCAGGCTGATTCCGGAGGGCAATCAGCCCCAGCATTTT. The gene calls are TRBV6-6 and TRBJ1-5; no clear D. The CDR3 contains 15 residues. V lost 6 bases, J lost 2 bases, and 14 bases lay in between. Germline CDR1 reads MNHNY; CDR2 reads SVGAGI (reference sequence).